This TCR beta chain was recovered during a study of T cells in Graves' hyperthyroidism and ophthalmopathy. Overall study findings and caveats: It was a median around 6 months before onset that the model predicted ophthalmopathy.

TCR beta CDR3 regions were amplified from RNA. The HTBI primer set was used in a first-round RT-PCR of the TCR CDR3. TCRdb re-called the multiplex PCR reads with MiXCR, one entry per CDR3 protein. Among hundreds of thousands of distinct CDR3 sequences, 12% to 15% were seen once, and the ten largest hold roughly 10%. As to this clonotype: Its target is not known.

V gave up 5 bases and J gave up 11 bases; unmatched junction bases: 10. This CDR3 contains 13 residues. Germline values: CDR1 MNHNS, CDR2 SASEGT. Sequencing used blood. The sequence derives from a young woman with Graves' hyperthyroidism. The chain employs TRBV6-1 and TRBJ2-5; 8 bases map to TRBD1. The CDR3 DNA follows: TGTGCCAGCAGTACGTACGACAGGGGAGGTCAGTACTTC. Translating it yields CASSTYDRGGQYF.